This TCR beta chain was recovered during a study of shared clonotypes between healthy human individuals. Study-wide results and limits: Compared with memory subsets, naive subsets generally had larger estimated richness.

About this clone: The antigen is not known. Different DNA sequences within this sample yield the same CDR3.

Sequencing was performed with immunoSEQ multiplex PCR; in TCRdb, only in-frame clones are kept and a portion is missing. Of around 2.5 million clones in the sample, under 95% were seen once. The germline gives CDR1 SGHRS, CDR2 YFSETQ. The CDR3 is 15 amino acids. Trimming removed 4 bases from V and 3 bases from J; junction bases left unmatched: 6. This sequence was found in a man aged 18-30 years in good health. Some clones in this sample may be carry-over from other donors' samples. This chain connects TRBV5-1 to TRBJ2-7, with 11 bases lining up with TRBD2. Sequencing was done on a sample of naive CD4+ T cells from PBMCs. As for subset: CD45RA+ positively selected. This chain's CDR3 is CASSLGTSGHYEQYF. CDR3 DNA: TGCGCCAGCAGCCTCGGGACTAGCGGCCACTACGAGCAGTACTTC.